This T cell receptor (beta chain) was captured by sequencing in a study of blood T cell repertoires in COVID-19. Whole-study context: COVID-19 samples, acute and convalescent, were from the United States, Italy and Spain. In each case, the material was cDNA or gDNA derived from T cells, B-cell-depleted T cells, or PBMCs.

Original methodology: Reference gene primer amplification gave estimated nucleated cell counts. Sequencing was performed with immunoSEQ multiplex PCR; in TCRdb, only in-frame clones are kept and a portion is missing. V, J and clone size are those of that table, while D and trimming were read from the DNA. The sample lists under 50,000 clones, roughly 85% seen once, with roughly 9.9% in the top ten. V dropped 3 bases and J dropped 4 bases, with 9 bases sitting between them. The CDR3 loop spans 12 amino acids. CDR1 and CDR2 (germline): GTSNPN, SVGIG (reference sequence). This chain uses TRBV30 with TRBJ2-5; D might be TRBD1 (6 bases). Sequencing was performed on peripheral blood. The clonotype comes from a human donor in a cohort sampled during active COVID-19. The chain's CDR3 is CAWSLGGETQYF. CDR3 DNA sequence: TGTGCCTGGAGCCTAGGGGGAGAGACCCAGTACTTC. Based on the CDR3 plus reference TRBV30 and TRBJ2-5, the full variable domain is SQTIHQWPATLVQPVGSPLSLECTVEGTSNPNLYWYRQAAGRGLQLLFYSVGIGQISSEVPQNLSASRPQDRQFILSSKKLLLSDSGFYLCAWSLGGETQYFGPGTRLLVL.